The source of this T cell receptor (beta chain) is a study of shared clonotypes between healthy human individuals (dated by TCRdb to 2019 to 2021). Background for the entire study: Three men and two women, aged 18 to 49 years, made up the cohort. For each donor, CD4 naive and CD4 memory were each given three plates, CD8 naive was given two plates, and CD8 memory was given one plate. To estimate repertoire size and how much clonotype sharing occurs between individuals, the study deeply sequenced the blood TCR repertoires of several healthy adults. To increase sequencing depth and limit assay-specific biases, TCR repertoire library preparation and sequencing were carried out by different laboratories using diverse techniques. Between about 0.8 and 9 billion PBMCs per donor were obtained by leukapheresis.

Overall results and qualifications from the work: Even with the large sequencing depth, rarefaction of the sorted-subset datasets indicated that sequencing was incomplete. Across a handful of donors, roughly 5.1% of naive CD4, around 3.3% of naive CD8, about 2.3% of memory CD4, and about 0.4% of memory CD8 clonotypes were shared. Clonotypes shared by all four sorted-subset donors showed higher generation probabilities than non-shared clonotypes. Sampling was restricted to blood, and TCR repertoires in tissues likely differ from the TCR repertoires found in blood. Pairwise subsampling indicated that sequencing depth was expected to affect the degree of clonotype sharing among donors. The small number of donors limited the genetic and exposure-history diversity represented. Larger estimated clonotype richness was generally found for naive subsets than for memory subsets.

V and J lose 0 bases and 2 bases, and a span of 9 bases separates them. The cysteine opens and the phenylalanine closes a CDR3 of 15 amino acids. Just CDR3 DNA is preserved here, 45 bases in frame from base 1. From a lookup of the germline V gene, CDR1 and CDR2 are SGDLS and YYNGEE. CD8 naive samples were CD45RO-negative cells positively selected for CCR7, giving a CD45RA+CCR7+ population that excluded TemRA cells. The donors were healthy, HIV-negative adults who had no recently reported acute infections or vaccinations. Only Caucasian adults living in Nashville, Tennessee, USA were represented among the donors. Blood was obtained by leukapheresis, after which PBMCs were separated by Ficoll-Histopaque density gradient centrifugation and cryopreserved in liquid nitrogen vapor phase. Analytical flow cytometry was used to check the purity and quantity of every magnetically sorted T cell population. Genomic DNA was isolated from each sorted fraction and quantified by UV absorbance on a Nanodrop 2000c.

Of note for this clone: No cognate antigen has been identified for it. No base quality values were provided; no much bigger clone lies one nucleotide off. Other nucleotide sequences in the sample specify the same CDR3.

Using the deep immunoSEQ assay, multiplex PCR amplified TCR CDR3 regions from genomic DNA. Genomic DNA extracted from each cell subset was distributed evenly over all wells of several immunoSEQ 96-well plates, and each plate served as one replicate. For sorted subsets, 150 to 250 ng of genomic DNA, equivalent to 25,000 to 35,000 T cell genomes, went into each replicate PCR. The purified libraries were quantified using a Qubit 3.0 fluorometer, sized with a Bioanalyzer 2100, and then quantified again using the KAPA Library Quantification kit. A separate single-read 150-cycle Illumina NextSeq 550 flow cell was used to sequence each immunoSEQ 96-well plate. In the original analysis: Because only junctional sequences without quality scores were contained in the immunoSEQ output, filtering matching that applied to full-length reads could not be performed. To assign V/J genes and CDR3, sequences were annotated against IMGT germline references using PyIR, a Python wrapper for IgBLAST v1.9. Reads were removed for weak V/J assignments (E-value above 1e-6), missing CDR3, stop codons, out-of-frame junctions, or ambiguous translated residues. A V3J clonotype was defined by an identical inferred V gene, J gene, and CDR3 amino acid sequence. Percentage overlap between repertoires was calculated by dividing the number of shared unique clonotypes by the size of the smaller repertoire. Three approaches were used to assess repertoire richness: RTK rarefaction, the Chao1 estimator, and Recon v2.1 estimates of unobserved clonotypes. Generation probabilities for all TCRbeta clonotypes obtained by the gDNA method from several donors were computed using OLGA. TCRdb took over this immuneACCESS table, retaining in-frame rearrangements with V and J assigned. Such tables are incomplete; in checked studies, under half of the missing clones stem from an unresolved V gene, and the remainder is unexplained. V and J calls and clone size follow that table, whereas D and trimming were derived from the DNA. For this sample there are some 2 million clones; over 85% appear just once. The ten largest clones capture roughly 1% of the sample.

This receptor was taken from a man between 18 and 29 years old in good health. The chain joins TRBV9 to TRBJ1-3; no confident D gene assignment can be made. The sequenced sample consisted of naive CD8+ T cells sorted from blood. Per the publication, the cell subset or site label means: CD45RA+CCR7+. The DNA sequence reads TGTGCCAGCAGCGTAGAGGGCAGCCCTGGAAACACCATATATTTT. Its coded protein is CASSVEGSPGNTIYF.